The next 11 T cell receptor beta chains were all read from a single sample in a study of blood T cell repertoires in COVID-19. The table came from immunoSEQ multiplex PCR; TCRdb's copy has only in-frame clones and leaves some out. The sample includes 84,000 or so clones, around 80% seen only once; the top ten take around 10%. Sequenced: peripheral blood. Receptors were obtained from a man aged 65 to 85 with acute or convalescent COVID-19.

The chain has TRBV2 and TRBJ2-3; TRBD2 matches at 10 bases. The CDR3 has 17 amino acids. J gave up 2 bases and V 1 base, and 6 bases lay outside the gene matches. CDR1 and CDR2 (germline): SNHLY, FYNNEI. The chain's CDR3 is CASSEGLAGGFTDTQYF. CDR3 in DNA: TGTGCCAGCAGTGAAGGGTTAGCGGGGGGCTTCACAGATACGCAGTATTTT.

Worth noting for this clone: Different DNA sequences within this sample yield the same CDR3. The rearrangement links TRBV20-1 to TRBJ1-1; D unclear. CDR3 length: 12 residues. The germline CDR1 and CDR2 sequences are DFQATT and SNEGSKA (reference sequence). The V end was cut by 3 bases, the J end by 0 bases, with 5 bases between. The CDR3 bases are TGCAGTGCTAGTCGAGTGAACACTGAAGCTTTCTTT. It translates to CSASRVNTEAFF.

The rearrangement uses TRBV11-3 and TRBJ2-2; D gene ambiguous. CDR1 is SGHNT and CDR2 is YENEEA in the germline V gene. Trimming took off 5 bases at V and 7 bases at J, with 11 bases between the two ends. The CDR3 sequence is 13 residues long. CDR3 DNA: TGTGCCAGCAGCCCCTCGACACGCGGGGAGCTGTTTTTT. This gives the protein CASSPSTRGELFF.

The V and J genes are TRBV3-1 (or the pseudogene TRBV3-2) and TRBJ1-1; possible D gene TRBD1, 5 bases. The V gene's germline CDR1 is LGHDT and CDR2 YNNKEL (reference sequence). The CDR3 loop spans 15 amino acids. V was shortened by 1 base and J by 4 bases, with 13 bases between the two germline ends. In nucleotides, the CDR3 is TGTGCCAGCAGCCAAGCTGGTTTGGGGGGCACTGAAGCTTTCTTT. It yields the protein CASSQAGLGGTEAFF.

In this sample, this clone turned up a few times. CDR3 protein: CASSHRGLIEQYF. The CDR3 DNA sequence: TGTGCCAGCAGTCACAGGGGGCTAATCGAGCAGTACTTC. This chain connects TRBV28 to TRBJ2-7, with 9 positions matching TRBD1. This CDR3 spans 13 amino acids. CDR1 is MDHEN and CDR2 is SYDVKM in the germline V gene. V gave up 5 bases and J gave up 6 bases; unmatched junction bases: 5.

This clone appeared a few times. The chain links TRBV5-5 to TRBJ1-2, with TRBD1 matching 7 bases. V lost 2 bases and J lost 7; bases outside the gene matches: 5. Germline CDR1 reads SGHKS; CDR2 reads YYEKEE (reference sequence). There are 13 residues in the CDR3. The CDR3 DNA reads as TGTGCCAGCAGCTTAGACAGGGCCTTTGGCTACACCTTC. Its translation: CASSLDRAFGYTF.

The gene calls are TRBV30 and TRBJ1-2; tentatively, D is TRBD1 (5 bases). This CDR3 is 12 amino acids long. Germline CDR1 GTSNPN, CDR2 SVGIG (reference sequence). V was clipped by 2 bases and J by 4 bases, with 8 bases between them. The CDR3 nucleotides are TGTGCCTGGAGTCGGGGGACCTATGGCTACACCTTC. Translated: CAWSRGTYGYTF.

CDR3 region: CASKTGLRNTEAFF. In DNA form, the CDR3 reads TGTGCCTCTAAGACAGGGCTAAGGAACACTGAAGCTTTCTTT. The chain has TRBV11-2 and TRBJ1-1; TRBD1 matches at 7 bases. J was trimmed by 1 base and V by 11 bases; bases with no gene match: 10. Germline loops: CDR1 SGHAT, CDR2 FQNNGV. The CDR3 loop spans 14 amino acids.

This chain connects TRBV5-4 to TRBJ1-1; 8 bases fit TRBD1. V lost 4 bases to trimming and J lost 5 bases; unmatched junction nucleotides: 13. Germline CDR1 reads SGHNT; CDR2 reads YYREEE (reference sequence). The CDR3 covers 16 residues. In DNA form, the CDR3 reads TGTGCCAGCAGCCCCGGGCAGGGGGCTGGGAAAACTGAAGCTTTCTTT. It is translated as CASSPGQGAGKTEAFF.

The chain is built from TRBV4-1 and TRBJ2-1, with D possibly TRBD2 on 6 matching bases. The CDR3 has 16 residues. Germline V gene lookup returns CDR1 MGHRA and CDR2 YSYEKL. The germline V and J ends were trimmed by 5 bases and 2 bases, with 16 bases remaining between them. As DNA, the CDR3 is TGCGCCAGCAGCGGCCCGGGCCGGGAGACCTACAATGAGCAGTTCTTC. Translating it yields CASSGPGRETYNEQFF.

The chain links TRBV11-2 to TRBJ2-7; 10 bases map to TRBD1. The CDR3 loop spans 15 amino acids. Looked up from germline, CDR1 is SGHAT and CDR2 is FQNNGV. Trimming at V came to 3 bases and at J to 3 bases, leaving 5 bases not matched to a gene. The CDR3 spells CASSLTWTGGYEQYF. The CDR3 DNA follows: TGTGCCAGCAGCTTGACTTGGACAGGGGGCTACGAGCAGTACTTC.